The 19 T cell receptor beta chains below come from one sample, sequenced in a study of HIV-infected children after antiretroviral therapy interruption. The treatment is: PENTA 11 planned treatment interruption arm or continuous ART arm. Unique molecular identifiers were included in an RNA-based 3' RACE TCR library. TCRdb called the 3' RACE reads again in MiXCR, with one record for every CDR3 protein. This sample has tens of thousands of distinct CDR3 sequences, with roughly 4.5% found just once. Sequenced here: CD45RA+ CD4+ T cells from PBMCs, pooled from several time points, sampled from a donor given antiretroviral therapy, either interrupted or continuous. Specified subset: naive CD4+ CD45RA+ CD45RO- T cells. The origin of the receptors is a pool of human donors with HIV.

This clonotype occurred many times. The chain employs TRBV14 and TRBJ2-3, with a possible D match to TRBD2 (6 bases). V was cut by 0 bases and J by 4 bases, with 8 bases left in between. This CDR3 region has 14 residues. Germline lookup yields CDR1 SGHDN and CDR2 FVKESK. DNA for the CDR3: TGTGCCAGCAGCCAAGATTGGGGGGCAGATACGCAGTATTTT. This sequence encodes CASSQDWGADTQYF.

The J gene is TRBJ1-5, the V gene TRBV6-1, with D maybe TRBD1 (5 bases). V lost 11 bases and J lost 0, with 14 bases in between. CDR3 size: 14 residues. Per the germline V gene, CDR1 is MNHNS and CDR2 is SASEGT. The CDR3 loop reads CAALGGLSNQPQHF. DNA for the CDR3: TGTGCCGCCCTCGGGGGTCTTAGCAATCAGCCCCAGCATTTT.

This clonotype was seen at least ten times. The CDR3 reads CASSGPERNTIYF. Written as DNA, the CDR3 is TGTGCCAGCAGCGGGCCCGAGAGAAACACCATATATTTT. This chain links TRBV25-1 with TRBJ1-3; D gene uncertain. Germline CDR1 is MGHDK and CDR2 is SYGVNS. Trimming shortened V by 6 bases and J by 5 bases, and 11 bases separated the two germline ends. There are 13 residues in the CDR3.

This clonotype showed up many times. This chain links TRBV6-1 with TRBJ1-2, with TRBD1 as a possible D gene (6 bases). Trimming removed 3 bases from V and 6 bases from J, with 14 bases in between. The CDR3 spans 14 residues. CDR1 is MNHNS and CDR2 is SASEGT in the germline V gene. CDR3 in amino acids: CASSERTGSDGYTF. CDR3 nucleotide sequence: TGTGCCAGCAGTGAGCGCACAGGGAGTGATGGCTACACCTTC.

This clonotype was detected many times. The chain links TRBV20-1 to TRBJ2-7; no definite D call. Germline assignment: CDR1 DFQATT and CDR2 SNEGSKA (reference sequence). CDR3 length: 13 amino acids. Between the trimmed V and J ends, which lost 0 bases and 5 bases, there was a span of 11 bases. The CDR3 DNA sequence: TGCAGTGCTAGAGATTACAGATCCAACGAGCAGTACTTC. Translation gives CSARDYRSNEQYF.

The sample holds many counts of this clonotype. This chain connects TRBV12-3 or TRBV12-4 to TRBJ2-3, with D perhaps TRBD1 or TRBD2 (5 bases each). V dropped 2 bases and J dropped 1 base, with 7 bases sitting between them. The CDR3 spans 14 residues. CDR3 in amino acids: CASSLQGGTDTQYF. CDR3 sequence (DNA): TGTGCCAGCAGTTTACAGGGAGGCACAGATACGCAGTATTTT.

This clonotype was observed a handful of times. This chain connects TRBV29-1 to TRBJ2-5; 8 bases map to TRBD1. Germline trimming cut 7 bases from V and 1 base from J; bases unmatched to any gene: 8. The germline gives CDR1 SQVTM, CDR2 ANQGSEA. The CDR3 has 14 amino acids. The CDR3 spells CSARTGQGQETQYF. Written as DNA, the CDR3 is TGCAGCGCTCGAACCGGACAGGGCCAAGAGACCCAGTACTTC.

The chain joins TRBV12-3 or TRBV12-4 to TRBJ2-7, with 7 bases matching TRBD1. With 4 bases clipped from V and 5 bases from J, the junction kept 8 bases outside the gene matches. This CDR3 has 14 amino acids. CDR3 in amino acids: CASSSTTGDHEQYF. The CDR3 DNA follows: TGTGCCAGCAGTTCGACCACAGGGGACCACGAGCAGTACTTC.

This clonotype is deemed medium-sized. The chain couples TRBV6-1 to TRBJ1-5; D is unresolved. This CDR3 comprises 13 residues. Germline V gene data show CDR1 as MNHNS and CDR2 as SASEGT. The V end was cut by 4 bases, the J end by 6 bases, with 10 bases between. CDR3 amino acids: CASSGLGPQPQHF. The CDR3 DNA reads TGTGCCAGCAGTGGGCTAGGACCTCAGCCCCAGCATTTT.

This clonotype was counted many times. V is TRBV5-8 and J is TRBJ1-6; the D is unclear. This CDR3 is built from 18 residues. The germline gives CDR1 SGHTS, CDR2 YDEGEE. The V end was cut by 4 bases, the J end by 5 bases, with 22 bases between. Here the CDR3 DNA reads TGTGCCAGCAGCCTGAATTGGGGAAGTGCGGAGAATAATTCACCCCTCCACTTT. Its protein product is CASSLNWGSAENNSPLHF.

This clonotype occurred many times. The gene calls are TRBV2 and TRBJ1-1; tentative D call: TRBD1 (5 bases). With 9 bases removed from V and 0 bases from J, the gap between germline ends came to 11 bases. This CDR3 is 13 amino acids long. CDR1 and CDR2 from the germline V gene are SNHLY and FYNNEI. CDR3 nucleotide sequence: TGTGCCAGTCGGACGGACATGAACACTGAAGCTTTCTTT. It yields the protein CASRTDMNTEAFF.

This clonotype was counted many times. This chain links TRBV2 with TRBJ1-2; TRBD1 might be the D (5 bases). CDR1 is SNHLY and CDR2 is FYNNEI in the germline V gene. Trimming removed 0 bases at V and 7 bases at J, with 15 bases between. The CDR3 loop spans 15 amino acids. CDR3 nucleotide sequence: TGTGCCAGCAGTGAAGCGCTTCCGGGGGGTGTTGGCTACACCTTC. Encoded protein: CASSEALPGGVGYTF.

The V gene is TRBV4-2, the J gene TRBJ2-2; unclear D gene. From germline, CDR1 is LGHNA and CDR2 YNFKEQ. V was trimmed by 4 bases and J by 3 bases, leaving 6 bases between them. The CDR3 totals 13 residues. The CDR3 reads CASSPEDTGELFF. CDR3 DNA: TGTGCCAGCAGCCCCGAGGACACCGGGGAGCTGTTTTTT.

This clonotype occurred many times. The J gene is TRBJ2-5, the V gene TRBV2, with 9 bases matching TRBD1. Losses at the gene ends were 10 bases for V and 3 bases for J; bases not matched to a gene: 9. Germline V lookup: CDR1 SNHLY, CDR2 FYNNEI. The CDR3 extends over 14 amino acids. The DNA of the CDR3 is TGTGCCACCGACAGACAGGGGGGAGAAGAGACCCAGTACTTC. Its protein is CATDRQGGEETQYF.

Only a few counts were recorded for this clonotype. Lacking the conserved final phenylalanine or tryptophan, this CDR3 likely reflects a read error. It is unclear where the CDR3 begins or ends on the DNA, so no DNA is shown, and the CDR3 is as TCRdb lists it. The chain is built from TRBV20-1 and TRBJ1-6; TRBD1, as called in the table, went unchecked against the DNA. Germline CDR1 and CDR2: DFQATT and SNEGSKA (reference sequence). Counting both end residues, the CDR3 totals 9 amino acids. The CDR3 loop is CSARQGNPL.

In its sample, this clonotype was seen a few times. The chain carries TRBV27 and TRBJ2-7, with D perhaps matching TRBD2 (6 bases). The CDR3 consists of 14 residues. Per the germline V gene, CDR1 is MNHEY and CDR2 is SMNVEV (reference sequence). Trimming took off 3 bases at V and 2 bases at J, with 11 bases between the two ends. This chain's CDR3 is CASSFQGGTYEQYF. CDR3 sequence (DNA): TGTGCCAGCAGTTTCCAGGGCGGGACCTACGAGCAGTACTTC.

The chain has TRBV20-1 and TRBJ2-3; 9 bases are a match to TRBD2. V was clipped by 0 bases and J by 3 bases; unmatched bases: 7. This CDR3 comprises 16 residues. The germline V gene encodes CDR1 DFQATT and CDR2 SNEGSKA (reference sequence). The CDR3 DNA is TGCAGTGCTAGAGATCGGATAGCGGGGGCTACAGATACGCAGTATTTT. Translated: CSARDRIAGATDTQYF.

This clonotype was picked up many times. The J gene is TRBJ2-7, the V gene TRBV29-1; D may be TRBD1 (5 bases). Trimming left V 6 bases short and J 1 base short, with 16 bases between. This CDR3 is 14 amino acids long. The germline CDR1 and CDR2 sequences are SQVTM and ANQGSEA. The CDR3: CSVLSGYKSYEQYF. CDR3 coding DNA: TGCAGCGTGCTTTCAGGGTATAAGTCCTACGAGCAGTACTTC.

There are many counts of this clonotype. The chain recombines TRBV5-5 with TRBJ1-5; D unclear. The V end was cut by 2 bases, the J end by 5 bases, with 5 bases between. This CDR3 comprises 12 residues. Per germline, CDR1 SGHKS and CDR2 YYEKEE (reference sequence). CDR3 sequence reads: CASSFLDQPQHF. The CDR3 nucleotides are TGTGCCAGCAGCTTTCTCGATCAGCCCCAGCATTTT.